One sample yielded the 32 T cell receptor beta chains listed below, sequenced in a study of post-analysis software for immune sequencing data. Their antigen targets remain unknown. TCR beta cDNA libraries included unique molecular identifiers. TCRdb re-analysed the PCR reads in MiXCR, keeping a single row per CDR3 protein. The sample lists 150,000 to 200,000 distinct CDR3 sequences; 30% were seen once. General study results and limits: Elevated frequency relative to controls characterized several TRBV segments in patients, TRBV5-6, TRBV5-1 and TRBV20-1 among them.

Sequencing was done on a sample of blood. These receptors all stem from a girl aged 5-17 years with multiple sclerosis.

Concerning this clonotype: A much larger clonotype is one base distant, so this may be a read error. The J gene is TRBJ2-1, the V gene TRBV12-3 or TRBV12-4; TRBD2 matches at 7 bases. The CDR3 has 15 residues. J lost 7 bases, V lost 5 bases, and 11 bases had no gene match. CDR3 coding DNA: TGTGCCAGCAGTCCCCATCCGGGGGGAATGAATGAGCAGTTCTTC. Residues: CASSPHPGGMNEQFF.

Many counts were recorded for this clonotype. The J gene is TRBJ1-2, the V gene TRBV5-1, with D unclear. The germline V and J ends were trimmed by 5 bases and 0 bases, with 14 bases remaining between them. Germline CDR1 is SGHRS and CDR2 is YFSETQ. This CDR3 has 15 residues. The CDR3 nucleotides read TGCGCCAGCAGGTCCAGTTCAACTGCTAACTATGGCTACACCTTC. Protein: CASRSSSTANYGYTF.

This clonotype was counted a few times. The chain carries TRBV4-1 and TRBJ1-4; unclear D gene. V was cut by 1 base and J by 5 bases, with 11 bases left in between. Germline CDR1 is MGHRA and CDR2 is YSYEKL. This CDR3 spans 15 amino acids. The CDR3 sequence: CASSQVVLGNEKLFF. CDR3 coding DNA: TGCGCCAGCAGCCAAGTAGTTCTGGGGAATGAAAAACTGTTTTTT.

The J gene is TRBJ2-1, the V gene TRBV3-1; D uncertain. Deletions cut 4 bases from V and 5 bases from J, with 9 bases between. The CDR3 extends over 13 amino acids. The V gene's germline CDR1 is LGHDT and CDR2 YNNKEL (reference sequence). As DNA, the CDR3 is TGTGCCAGCAGCCGATCAGGTAACAATGAGCAGTTCTTC. Translated, it gives CASSRSGNNEQFF.

The chain uses TRBV7-9 and TRBJ2-2, with a possible D match to TRBD1 (6 bases). The CDR3 totals 16 residues. Trimming shortened V by 4 bases and J by 1 base, and 13 bases separated the two germline ends. CDR1 and CDR2 (germline): SEHNR, FQNEAQ (reference sequence). The CDR3 DNA sequence: TGTGCCAGCAGCTCACGGACAGACGGGAACACCGGGGAGCTGTTTTTT. This sequence encodes CASSSRTDGNTGELFF.

This clonotype was seen many times. This chain uses TRBV3-1 with TRBJ2-1; no reliable D call. Trimming removed 3 bases at V and 3 bases at J, with 12 bases between. The CDR3 length is 15 residues. The germline CDR1 and CDR2 sequences are LGHDT and YNNKEL (reference sequence). In nucleotides, the CDR3 is TGTGCCAGCAGCCAGTCGGGCGGAAGCTACAATGAGCAGTTCTTC. Translation: CASSQSGGSYNEQFF.

This clonotype came up many times. This sequence joins TRBV20-1 and TRBJ2-7; TRBD2 agrees at 9 bases. V dropped 4 bases and J dropped 1; count of bases not matched to a gene: 5. Per the germline V gene, CDR1 is DFQATT and CDR2 is SNEGSKA (reference sequence). The CDR3 is 14 amino acids. As DNA, the CDR3 is TGCAGTGCTAAAGGGCGGGAGGGTTCCTACGAGCAGTACTTC. Translating it yields CSAKGREGSYEQYF.

This clonotype was recorded at least ten times. The chain joins TRBV4-1 to TRBJ2-7; D is possibly TRBD1 (6 bases). CDR1 and CDR2 (germline): MGHRA, YSYEKL. Trimming took off 1 base at V and 2 bases at J, with 9 bases between the two ends. The CDR3 has 14 residues. CDR3 residues: CASSQGQATYEQYF. CDR3 DNA sequence: TGCGCCAGCAGCCAAGGACAGGCCACCTACGAGCAGTACTTC.

This chain connects TRBV6-1 to TRBJ2-3; perhaps D is TRBD1 or TRBD2 (5 bases each). Germline assignment: CDR1 MNHNS and CDR2 SASEGT. There are 13 residues in the CDR3. Between the trimmed V and J ends, which lost 1 base and 4 bases, there was a span of 6 bases. CDR3 region: CASSEGGSDTQYF. Here the CDR3 DNA reads TGTGCCAGCAGTGAAGGGGGGTCAGATACGCAGTATTTT.

This chain connects TRBV19 to TRBJ2-4, with 10 bases aligning to TRBD1. Germline CDR1 reads LNHDA; CDR2 reads SQIVND (reference sequence). This CDR3 has 16 residues. J gave up 2 bases and V 8 bases, and 9 bases lay outside the gene matches. CDR3 nucleotides: TGTGCCAGTTCTATCCCGGGACAGGGGACCAAAAACATTCAGTACTTC. It translates to CASSIPGQGTKNIQYF.

This clonotype was recorded at least ten times. The CDR3 coding sequence is TGCGCCAGCAGCCCGCTAGTTAGCGGGCCTTCGGCTGAGCAGTTCTTC. Translated, it gives CASSPLVSGPSAEQFF. This rearrangement joins TRBV4-1 to TRBJ2-1, with TRBD2 identical over 7 bases. This CDR3 region has 16 residues. V was clipped by 4 bases and J by 9 bases; unmatched bases: 15. The germline V gene has CDR1 MGHRA and CDR2 YSYEKL.

This clonotype came up once. CDR3 region: CASSQPTGGGGYTF. The CDR3 coding sequence is TGTGCCAGCAGCCAACCGACAGGGGGAGGCGGCTACACCTTC. V gene TRBV3-1 combines with J gene TRBJ1-2; TRBD1 aligns across 9 bases. From germline, CDR1 is LGHDT and CDR2 YNNKEL (reference sequence). V shed 2 bases, J shed 8 bases, and the junction held 6 bases outside the gene matches. The CDR3 consists of 14 residues. Variable domain in full (rest from reference TRBV3-1 and TRBJ1-2): DTAVSQTPKYLVTQMGNDKSIKCEQNLGHDTMYWYKQDSKKFLKIMFSYNNKELIINETVPNRFSPKSPDKAHLNLHINSLELGDSAVYFCASSQPTGGGGYTFGSGTRLTVV.

This clonotype was found once. A read error may explain this, as a much larger clone is one base away. This chain joins TRBV7-3 and TRBJ2-1; possible D gene TRBD1, 6 bases. CDR1 SGHTA and CDR2 FQGTGA come from the germline V gene. The CDR3 is made up of 15 amino acids. The CDR3: CASSLKGGEEDEKFF. The CDR3 nucleotides are TGTGCCAGCAGCTTAAAAGGGGGAGAGGAGGATGAGAAGTTCTTC.

This clonotype was observed at least ten times. V and J are TRBV15 and TRBJ2-7; no reliable D call. The CDR3 has 14 residues. V lost 1 base and J 3 bases, leaving 10 bases between the germline ends. CDR1 and CDR2 from the germline V gene are LNHNV and YYDKDF (reference sequence). CDR3 coding DNA: TGTGCCACCAGCAGAGCCCGTACTCGCTACGAGCAGTACTTC. Encoded protein: CATSRARTRYEQYF.

This clonotype was recorded at least ten times. The chain combines TRBV12-3 or TRBV12-4 with TRBJ1-2; D ambiguous. Trimming cost V 3 bases and J 8 bases, with 7 bases left between them. The CDR3 runs 11 residues. The CDR3 nucleotides are TGTGCCAGCAGTTTTACGCGGGGCTACACCTTC. Translated: CASSFTRGYTF.

In its sample, this clonotype was seen many times. The gene calls are TRBV3-1 and TRBJ2-1; 11 bases are shared with TRBD2. CDR3 length: 17 residues. With V trimmed by 4 bases and J by 8 bases, 13 bases remained unmatched. The germline V gene encodes CDR1 LGHDT and CDR2 YNNKEL (reference sequence). The CDR3 spells CASSRLFETSGKHEQFF. The CDR3 bases are TGTGCCAGCAGCCGTCTGTTTGAGACTAGCGGGAAACATGAGCAGTTCTTC.

The table lists this clonotype with a few counts. This chain uses TRBV7-2 with TRBJ2-2; either TRBD1 or TRBD2 may supply D (5 bases each). The V end lost 6 bases, the J end lost 7 bases, and 15 bases lay between the germline ends. CDR1 is SGHTA, CDR2 FQGNSA, per germline. The CDR3 extends over 14 amino acids. CDR3 sequence (DNA): TGTGCCAGCAGTTCCCAGGGAGTTGGCGGGGAGCTGTTTTTT. This sequence encodes CASSSQGVGGELFF.

This clonotype was seen a few times. The genes are TRBV7-2 and TRBJ1-6; D is ambiguous. CDR1 is SGHTA and CDR2 is FQGNSA in the germline V gene. Trimming left V 5 bases short and J 13 bases short, with 12 bases between. This CDR3 is built from 12 residues. In DNA form, the CDR3 reads TGTGCCAGCAGCCACAGCCCCGCGCCCCTCCACTTT. Translating it yields CASSHSPAPLHF.

Points on this clonotype: A much larger clone lies one base from this, so it may be a read error. The V call is TRBV29-1, the J call TRBJ2-1, with 8 bases that match TRBD2. CDR3 length equals 14 residues. In germline, CDR1 is SQVTM, CDR2 ANQGSEA. CDR3 DNA sequence: TGCAACGTTGCGCGACGGGAGGGTTACAATGAGCAGTTCTTC. Translated, it gives CNVARREGYNEQFF.

V and J are TRBV7-6 and TRBJ1-2; D is unclear. The CDR3 has 16 residues. The V gene lost 7 bases and the J gene lost 0 bases, with 18 bases spanning the gap. Germline-derived CDR1 and CDR2 are SGHVS and FNYEAQ. The CDR3 sequence: CASIAPWRTSNYGYTF. The CDR3 DNA reads as TGTGCCAGCATCGCCCCTTGGAGGACTTCTAACTATGGCTACACCTTC.

This clonotype has only a few counts. The rearrangement uses TRBV28 and TRBJ1-5, with a tentative D call TRBD1 (6 bases). The CDR3 sequence is 14 residues long. From germline, CDR1 is MDHEN and CDR2 SYDVKM. V lost 7 bases and J 8 bases, leaving 18 bases between the germline ends. Here the CDR3 DNA reads TGTGCCAGCACTATTAGGGGGGGTCTGGAGCCCCAGCATTTT. Encoded protein: CASTIRGGLEPQHF.

The V gene is TRBV29-1, the J gene TRBJ2-1; the match to TRBD2 covers 8 bases. The V and J ends lost 8 bases and 6 bases, in that order; junction bases with no gene match: 15. This CDR3 is built from 15 residues. Per germline, CDR1 SQVTM and CDR2 ANQGSEA. The CDR3 here is CSILGTSRGFNEQFF. The CDR3 region has the DNA TGCAGCATCCTCGGGACTAGTAGGGGGTTCAATGAGCAGTTCTTC.

This clonotype was recorded a few times. This sequence joins TRBV20-1 and TRBJ1-1; 7 nucleotides match TRBD1. V was clipped by 8 bases and J by 4 bases; unmatched bases: 13. Germline-derived CDR1 and CDR2 are DFQATT and SNEGSKA (reference sequence). CDR3 length: 14 residues. CDR3 loop: CSSHRGSVGTEAFF. CDR3 DNA sequence: TGCAGTTCTCACAGGGGTTCTGTGGGCACTGAAGCTTTCTTT.

This clonotype was seen repeatedly, ten times or more. This rearrangement joins TRBV12-3 or TRBV12-4 to TRBJ1-5; 8 bases fit TRBD1. The V gene end was trimmed by 5 bases and the J gene end by 0 bases; junction bases not matched to a gene: 12. The CDR3 loop spans 18 amino acids. The CDR3: CASSLTRTGNYSNQPQHF. DNA of the CDR3: TGTGCCAGCAGTCTTACTCGGACAGGGAACTATAGCAATCAGCCCCAGCATTTT.

This clonotype was detected ten times or more. The chain uses TRBV24-1 and TRBJ2-6; a weak D match, TRBD2 (7 bases). The CDR3 contains 18 residues. Trimming took 1 base from V and 0 from J, leaving 12 bases between them. The germline gives CDR1 KGHDR, CDR2 SFDVKD. The DNA for the CDR3 is TGTGCCACCAGTGATTTTGGGGGGGCCGGCTCTGGGGCCAACGTCCTGACTTTC. Protein product: CATSDFGGAGSGANVLTF.

The rearrangement links TRBV6-6 to TRBJ2-7; no reliable D call. CDR1 and CDR2 (germline): MNHNY, SVGAGI (reference sequence). With 8 bases removed from V and 2 bases from J, the gap between germline ends came to 19 bases. The CDR3 is 15 residues long. CDR3 sequence reads: CASGDRTDYPYEQYF. The DNA of the CDR3 is TGTGCCAGCGGCGATAGGACGGATTACCCCTACGAGCAGTACTTC.

This clonotype was observed at least ten times. The chain joins TRBV6-5 to TRBJ2-7; D not certain. CDR1 and CDR2 from the germline V gene are MNHEY and SVGAGI. This CDR3 is 13 amino acids long. The ends were cut back, 8 bases at V and 3 bases at J, with 14 bases in the middle. The CDR3: CASGRGGNYEQYF. CDR3 sequence (DNA): TGTGCCAGCGGAAGAGGCGGTAACTACGAGCAGTACTTC.

This clonotype has at least ten counts. The chain links TRBV4-1 to TRBJ2-1, with D hard to call. V lost 0 bases and J 7 bases, leaving 7 bases between the germline ends. The V gene's germline CDR1 is MGHRA and CDR2 YSYEKL. This CDR3 is built from 13 residues. The CDR3 spells CASSQELRNEQFF. CDR3 in DNA: TGCGCCAGCAGCCAAGAGCTGAGGAATGAGCAGTTCTTC.

This clonotype was recorded only once. A much larger clonotype is one base distant, so this may be a read error. V is TRBV20-1 and J is TRBJ2-1; TRBD1 aligns across 10 bases. Per the germline V gene, CDR1 is DFQATT and CDR2 is SNEGSKA (reference sequence). Trimming removed 3 bases from V and 8 bases from J; junction bases left unmatched: 10. The CDR3 is 15 amino acids. The CDR3 reads CSASGPGQGMDEQFF. The CDR3 DNA is TGCAGTGCTAGCGGACCGGGACAGGGGATGGATGAGCAGTTCTTC.

CDR3 sequence reads: CASSPGLTGTEAFF. The CDR3 bases are TGTGCCAGCAGCCCGGGGCTGACGGGGACTGAAGCTTTCTTT. The genes are TRBV9 and TRBJ1-1; D possibly corresponds to TRBD1 (5 bases). The V end was cut by 4 bases, the J end by 5 bases, with 15 bases between. Germline CDR1 and CDR2: SGDLS and YYNGEE. CDR3 length: 14 amino acids.

The chain is built from TRBV12-5 and TRBJ1-4; D remains ambiguous. The CDR3 totals 13 residues. Germline V gene lookup returns CDR1 LGHNT and CDR2 FRNRAP. The V gene lost 0 bases and the J gene lost 7 bases, with 6 bases spanning the gap. Here the CDR3 DNA reads TGTGCTAGTGGTTTGGTACCGGGTGAAAAACTGTTTTTT. Protein: CASGLVPGEKLFF.

V is TRBV5-1 and J is TRBJ1-1; no clear D. Germline V gene data show CDR1 as SGHRS and CDR2 as YFSETQ. CDR3 length equals 13 residues. V lost 3 bases, J lost 4 bases, and 10 bases lay in between. CDR3 sequence: CASSWESTTEAFF. The CDR3 DNA follows: TGCGCCAGCAGCTGGGAGTCTACCACTGAAGCTTTCTTT.